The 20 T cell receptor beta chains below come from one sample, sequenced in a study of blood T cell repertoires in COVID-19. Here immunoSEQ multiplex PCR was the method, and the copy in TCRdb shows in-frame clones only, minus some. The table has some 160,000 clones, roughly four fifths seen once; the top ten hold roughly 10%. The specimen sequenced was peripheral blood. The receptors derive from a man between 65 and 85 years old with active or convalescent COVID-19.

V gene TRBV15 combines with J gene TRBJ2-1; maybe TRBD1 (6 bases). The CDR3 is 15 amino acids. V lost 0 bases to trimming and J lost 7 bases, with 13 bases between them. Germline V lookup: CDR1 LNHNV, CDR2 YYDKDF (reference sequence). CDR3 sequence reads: CATSRDRYDRNEQFF. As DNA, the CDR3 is TGTGCCACCAGCAGAGATCGGTACGACAGGAATGAGCAGTTCTTC.

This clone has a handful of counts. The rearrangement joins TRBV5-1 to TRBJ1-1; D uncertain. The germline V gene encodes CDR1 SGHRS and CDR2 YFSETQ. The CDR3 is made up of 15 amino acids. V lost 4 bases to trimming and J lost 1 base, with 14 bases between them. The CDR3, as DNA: TGCGCCAGCAGCCCGGTCGGGGTGGGGAACACTGAAGCTTTCTTT. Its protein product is CASSPVGVGNTEAFF.

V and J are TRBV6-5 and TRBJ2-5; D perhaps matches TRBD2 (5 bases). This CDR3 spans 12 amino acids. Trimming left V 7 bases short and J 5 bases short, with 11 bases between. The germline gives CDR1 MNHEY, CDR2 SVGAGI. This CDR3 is CASKPGVETQYF. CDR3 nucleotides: TGTGCCAGCAAGCCCGGGGTGGAGACCCAGTACTTC.

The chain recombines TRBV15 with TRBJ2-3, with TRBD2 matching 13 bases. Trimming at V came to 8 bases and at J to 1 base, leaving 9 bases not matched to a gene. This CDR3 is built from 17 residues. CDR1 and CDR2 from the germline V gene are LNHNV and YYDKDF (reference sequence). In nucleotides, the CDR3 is TGTGCCACCGGACCGAGACTAGCGGGAGGAGGCACAGATACGCAGTATTTT. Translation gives CATGPRLAGGGTDTQYF.

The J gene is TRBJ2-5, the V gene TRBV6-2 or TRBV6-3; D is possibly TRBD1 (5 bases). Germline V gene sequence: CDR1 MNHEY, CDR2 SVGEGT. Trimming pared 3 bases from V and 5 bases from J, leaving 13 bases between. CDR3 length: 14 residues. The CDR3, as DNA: TGTGCCAGCAGTTATTTCACAGGCTGGGAGACCCAGTACTTC. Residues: CASSYFTGWETQYF.

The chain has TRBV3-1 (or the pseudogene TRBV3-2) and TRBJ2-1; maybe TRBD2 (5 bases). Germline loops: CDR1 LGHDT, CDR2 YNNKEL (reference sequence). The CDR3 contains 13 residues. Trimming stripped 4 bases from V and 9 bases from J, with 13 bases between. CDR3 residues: CASSPRGLGEQFF. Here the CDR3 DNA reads TGTGCCAGCAGCCCGAGAGGGTTAGGTGAGCAGTTCTTC.

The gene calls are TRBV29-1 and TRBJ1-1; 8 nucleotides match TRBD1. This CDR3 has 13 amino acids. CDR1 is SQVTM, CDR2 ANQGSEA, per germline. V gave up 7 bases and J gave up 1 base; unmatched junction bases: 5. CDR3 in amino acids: CSAGQGSNTEAFF. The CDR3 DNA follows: TGCAGCGCCGGACAGGGATCGAACACTGAAGCTTTCTTT.

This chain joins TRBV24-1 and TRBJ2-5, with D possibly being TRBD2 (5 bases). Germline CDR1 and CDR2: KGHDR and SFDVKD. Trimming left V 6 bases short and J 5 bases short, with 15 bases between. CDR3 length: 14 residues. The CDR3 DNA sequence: TGTGCCACCAGTCCGGGCCCAAGGAGGGAGACCCAGTACTTC. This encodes CATSPGPRRETQYF.

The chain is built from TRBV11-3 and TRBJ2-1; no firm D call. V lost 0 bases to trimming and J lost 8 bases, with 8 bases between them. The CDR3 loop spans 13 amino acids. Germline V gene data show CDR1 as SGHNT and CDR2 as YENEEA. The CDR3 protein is CASSLDFPDEQFF. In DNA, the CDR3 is TGTGCCAGCAGCTTAGATTTCCCGGATGAGCAGTTCTTC.

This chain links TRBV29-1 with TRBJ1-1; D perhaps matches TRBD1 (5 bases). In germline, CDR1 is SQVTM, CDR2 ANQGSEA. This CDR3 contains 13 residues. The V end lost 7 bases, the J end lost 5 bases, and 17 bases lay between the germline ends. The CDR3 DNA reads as TGCAGCGCACTGAGGGCCCGGGGGACTGAAGCTTTCTTT. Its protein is CSALRARGTEAFF.

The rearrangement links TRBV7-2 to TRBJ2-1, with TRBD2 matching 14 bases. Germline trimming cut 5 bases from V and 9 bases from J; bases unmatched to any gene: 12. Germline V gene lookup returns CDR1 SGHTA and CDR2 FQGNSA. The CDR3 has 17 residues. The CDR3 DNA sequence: TGTGCCAGCAGCCCGAGCGGACTAGCGGGGGGCCGGAGTGAGCAGTTCTTC. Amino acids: CASSPSGLAGGRSEQFF.

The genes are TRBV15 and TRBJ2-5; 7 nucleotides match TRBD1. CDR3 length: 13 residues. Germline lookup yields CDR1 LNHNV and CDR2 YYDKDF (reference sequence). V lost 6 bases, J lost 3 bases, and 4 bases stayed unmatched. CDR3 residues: CATSRQGEETQYF. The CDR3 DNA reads TGTGCCACCAGTCGGCAGGGGGAAGAGACCCAGTACTTC.

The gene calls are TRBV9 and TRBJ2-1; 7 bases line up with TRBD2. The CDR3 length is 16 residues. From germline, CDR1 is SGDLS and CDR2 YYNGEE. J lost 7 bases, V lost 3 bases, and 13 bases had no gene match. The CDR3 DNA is TGTGCCAGCAGCGGTCGGCAGCTAGCGGTCCAGAATGAGCAGTTCTTC. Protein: CASSGRQLAVQNEQFF.

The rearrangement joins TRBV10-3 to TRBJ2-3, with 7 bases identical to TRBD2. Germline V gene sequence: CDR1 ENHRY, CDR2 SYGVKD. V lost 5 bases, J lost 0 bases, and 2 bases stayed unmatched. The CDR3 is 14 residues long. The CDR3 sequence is CAISRGVSTDTQYF. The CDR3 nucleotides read TGTGCCATCAGTCGGGGGGTTAGCACAGATACGCAGTATTTT.

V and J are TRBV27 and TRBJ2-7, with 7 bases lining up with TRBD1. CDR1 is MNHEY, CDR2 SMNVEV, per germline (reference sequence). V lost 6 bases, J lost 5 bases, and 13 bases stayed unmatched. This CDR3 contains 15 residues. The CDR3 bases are TGTGCCAGCAGAAAAGACAGGGAAAGAGGTCACGAGCAGTACTTC. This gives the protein CASRKDRERGHEQYF.

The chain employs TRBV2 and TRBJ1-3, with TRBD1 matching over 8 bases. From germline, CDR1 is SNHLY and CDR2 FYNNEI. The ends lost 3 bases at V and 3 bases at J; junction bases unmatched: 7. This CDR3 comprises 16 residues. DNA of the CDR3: TGTGCCAGCAGTGAGGGCCAGGGGGCGCGTGGAAACACCATATATTTT. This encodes CASSEGQGARGNTIYF. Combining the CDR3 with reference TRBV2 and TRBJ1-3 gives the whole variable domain EPEVTQTPSHQVTQMGQEVILRCVPISNHLYFYWYRQILGQKVEFLVSFYNNEISEKSEIFDDQFSVERPDGSNFTLKIRSTKLEDSAMYFCASSEGQGARGNTIYFGEGSWLTVV.

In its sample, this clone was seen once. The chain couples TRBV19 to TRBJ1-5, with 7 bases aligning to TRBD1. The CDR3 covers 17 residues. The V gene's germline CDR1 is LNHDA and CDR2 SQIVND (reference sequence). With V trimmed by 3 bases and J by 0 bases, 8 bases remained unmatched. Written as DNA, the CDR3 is TGTGCCAGTAGTATCCGGGACAGCAGATATAGCAATCAGCCCCAGCATTTT. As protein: CASSIRDSRYSNQPQHF. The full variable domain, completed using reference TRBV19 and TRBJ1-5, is DGGITQSPKYLFRKEGQNVTLSCEQNLNHDAMYWYRQDPGQGLRLIYYSQIVNDFQKGDIAEGYSVSREKKESFPLTVTSAQKNPTAFYLCASSIRDSRYSNQPQHFGDGTRLSIL.

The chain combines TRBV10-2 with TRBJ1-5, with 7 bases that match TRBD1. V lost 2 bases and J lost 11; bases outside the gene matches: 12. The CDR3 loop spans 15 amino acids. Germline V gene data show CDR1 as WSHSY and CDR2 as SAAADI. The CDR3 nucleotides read TGCGCCAGCAGTGAGCAAGGACAGGTCCTAAGGTCCCAGCATTTT. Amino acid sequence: CASSEQGQVLRSQHF.

The CDR3 region has the DNA TGTGCCAGCAGCTCGGGACTAGCGTACGAGCAGTACTTC. This codes for CASSSGLAYEQYF. V and J are TRBV7-8 and TRBJ2-7, with 10 bases identical to TRBD2. Germline V gene data show CDR1 as SGHVS and CDR2 as FQNEAQ. There are 13 residues in the CDR3. The J segment lost 4 bases and the V segment lost 4 bases, leaving 1 base of the junction unmatched.

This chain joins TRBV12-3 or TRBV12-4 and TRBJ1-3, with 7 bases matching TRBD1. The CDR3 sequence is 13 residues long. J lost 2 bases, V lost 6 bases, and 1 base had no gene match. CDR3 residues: CASRGTAGNTIYF. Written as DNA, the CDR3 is TGTGCCAGCAGAGGGACAGCTGGAAACACCATATATTTT.